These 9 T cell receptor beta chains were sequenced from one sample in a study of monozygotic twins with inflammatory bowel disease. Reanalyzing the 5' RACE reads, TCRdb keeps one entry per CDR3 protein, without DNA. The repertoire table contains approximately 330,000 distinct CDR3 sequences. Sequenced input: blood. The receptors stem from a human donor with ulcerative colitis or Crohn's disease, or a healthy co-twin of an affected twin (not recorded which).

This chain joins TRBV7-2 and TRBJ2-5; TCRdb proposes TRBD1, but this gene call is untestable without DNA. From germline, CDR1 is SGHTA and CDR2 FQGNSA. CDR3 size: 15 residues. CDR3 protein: CASSLGVDGKETQYF.

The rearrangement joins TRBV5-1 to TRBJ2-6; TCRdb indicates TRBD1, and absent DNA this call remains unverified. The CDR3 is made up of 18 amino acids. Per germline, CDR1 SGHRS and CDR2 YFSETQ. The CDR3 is CASSLSGTKNSGANVLTF.

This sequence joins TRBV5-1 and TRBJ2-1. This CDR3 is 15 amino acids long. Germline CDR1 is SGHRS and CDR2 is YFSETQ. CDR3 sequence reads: CASSLGSVAYNEQFF.

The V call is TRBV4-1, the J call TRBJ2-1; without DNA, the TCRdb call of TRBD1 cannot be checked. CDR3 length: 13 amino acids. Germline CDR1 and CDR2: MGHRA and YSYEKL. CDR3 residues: CASRRWDSSGQFF.

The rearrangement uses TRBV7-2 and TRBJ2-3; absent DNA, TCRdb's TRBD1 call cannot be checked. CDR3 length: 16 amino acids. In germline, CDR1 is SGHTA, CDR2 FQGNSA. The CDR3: CASSLYGRGATDTQYF. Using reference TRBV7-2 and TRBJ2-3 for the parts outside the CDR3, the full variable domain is GAGVSQSPSNKVTEKGKDVELRCDPISGHTALYWYRQSLGQGLEFLIYFQGNSAPDKSGLPSDRFSAERTGGSVSTLTIQRTQQEDSAVYLCASSLYGRGATDTQYFGPGTRLTVL.

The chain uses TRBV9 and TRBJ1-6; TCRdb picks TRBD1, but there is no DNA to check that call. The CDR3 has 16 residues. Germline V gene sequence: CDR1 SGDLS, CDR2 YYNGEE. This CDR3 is CASSPDYLTGYSPLHF. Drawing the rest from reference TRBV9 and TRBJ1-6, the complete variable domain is DSGVTQTPKHLITATGQRVTLRCSPRSGDLSVYWYQQSLDQGLQFLIQYYNGEERAKGNILERFSAQQFPDLHSELNLSSLELGDSALYFCASSPDYLTGYSPLHFGNGTRLTVT.

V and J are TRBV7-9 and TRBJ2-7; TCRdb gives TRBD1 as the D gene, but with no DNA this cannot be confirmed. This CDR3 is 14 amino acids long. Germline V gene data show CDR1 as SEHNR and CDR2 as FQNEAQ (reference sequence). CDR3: CASSLASRGYEQYF.

The chain's CDR3 is CASTPSMGPYNEQFF. The rearrangement joins TRBV27 to TRBJ2-1; TCRdb's assignment of TRBD1 cannot be checked, as there is no DNA. Germline CDR1 reads MNHEY; CDR2 reads SMNVEV (reference sequence). The CDR3 totals 15 residues.

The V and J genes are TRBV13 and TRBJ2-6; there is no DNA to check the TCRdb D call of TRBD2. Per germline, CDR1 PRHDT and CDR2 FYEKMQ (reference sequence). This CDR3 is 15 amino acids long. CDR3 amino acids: CASSRRASGANVLTF. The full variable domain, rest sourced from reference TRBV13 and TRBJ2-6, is AAGVIQSPRHLIKEKRETATLKCYPIPRHDTVYWYQQGPGQDPQFLISFYEKMQSDKGSIPDRFSAQQFSDYHSELNMSSLELGDSALYFCASSRRASGANVLTFGAGSRLTVL.